One sample yielded the 31 T cell receptor beta chains listed below, sequenced in a study of shared clonotypes between healthy human individuals. TCRdb's copy holds only in-frame clones and misses some; the assay was immunoSEQ multiplex PCR. The sample contains approximately 2.3 million clones, more than 85% of which appear only once. Sequencing was done on a sample of naive CD4+ T cells from PBMCs. Subset described: CD45RA+ positively selected. The receptors shown here come from a man between 18 and 29 years old in good health. Some clones in this sample may be carry-over from other donors' samples.

J is TRBJ2-5 and V is TRBV5-4, with TRBD2 matching over 9 bases. The V gene end was trimmed by 9 bases and the J gene end by 1 base; junction bases not matched to a gene: 7. The CDR3 spans 14 residues. Germline V gene data show CDR1 as SGHNT and CDR2 as YYREEE (reference sequence). CDR3 sequence reads: CATRAGGGQETQYF. CDR3 bases: TGTGCCACTAGGGCGGGAGGGGGCCAAGAGACCCAGTACTTC.

This chain joins TRBV27 and TRBJ2-1; D not certain. Trimming took off 6 bases at V and 2 bases at J, with 11 bases between the two ends. Germline CDR1 MNHEY, CDR2 SMNVEV (reference sequence). The CDR3 covers 14 residues. The CDR3 DNA reads TGTGCCAGCAGCAGAGTCGGAGCCTACAATGAGCAGTTCTTC. This codes for CASSRVGAYNEQFF.

The chain joins TRBV11-2 to TRBJ2-7; 7 nucleotides align to TRBD1. Germline CDR1 is SGHAT and CDR2 is FQNNGV. The CDR3 runs 15 residues. J was trimmed by 3 bases and V by 5 bases; bases with no gene match: 10. CDR3 bases: TGTGCCAGCAGCCGGACCCCGGGACAGTTCTACGAGCAGTACTTC. It codes for CASSRTPGQFYEQYF.

V is TRBV28 and J is TRBJ1-2; the D is unclear. V lost 3 bases, J lost 7 bases, and 9 bases lay in between. CDR3 size: 12 residues. Germline CDR1 MDHEN, CDR2 SYDVKM. Here the CDR3 reads CASSFSRPGYTF. DNA of the CDR3: TGTGCCAGCAGTTTTTCCCGCCCTGGCTACACCTTC.

The J gene is TRBJ2-7, the V gene TRBV9, with 9 bases that match TRBD1. Looked up from germline, CDR1 is SGDLS and CDR2 is YYNGEE. V shed 4 bases and J 2 bases; nucleotides not matched to a gene: 13. The CDR3 totals 17 residues. This CDR3 reads CASSLGQGLNAPYEQYF. CDR3 DNA: TGTGCCAGCAGCTTGGGACAGGGTTTAAACGCGCCCTACGAGCAGTACTTC.

The chain has TRBV7-8 and TRBJ2-7; 11 bases line up with TRBD1. Trimming took 2 bases from V and 3 from J; bases not matched to a gene: 9. The germline V gene has CDR1 SGHVS and CDR2 FQNEAQ. This CDR3 comprises 17 residues. The CDR3 nucleotides read TGTGCCAGCAGCTTACAAGTCTTCGGGACAGGGGGCTACGAGCAGTACTTC. As protein: CASSLQVFGTGGYEQYF. The full variable domain, rest sourced from reference TRBV7-8 and TRBJ2-7, is GAGVSQSPRYKVAKRGQDVALRCDPISGHVSLFWYQQALGQGPEFLTYFQNEAQLDKSGLPSDRFFAERPEGSVSTLKIQRTQQEDSAVYLCASSLQVFGTGGYEQYFGPGTRLTVT.

This clone has just one count. The rearrangement links TRBV29-1 to TRBJ1-4; 10 positions match TRBD1. This CDR3 is 16 amino acids long. Germline V gene data show CDR1 as SQVTM and CDR2 as ANQGSEA. Trimming removed 1 base from V and 6 bases from J; junction bases left unmatched: 8. The CDR3 loop is CSVEGGTGADHEKLFF. CDR3 DNA sequence: TGCAGCGTTGAAGGGGGGACAGGGGCCGATCATGAAAAACTGTTTTTT. The full variable domain, completed using reference TRBV29-1 and TRBJ1-4, is SAVISQKPSRDICQRGTSLTIQCQVDSQVTMMFWYRQQPGQSLTLIATANQGSEATYESGFVIDKFPISRPNLTFSTLTVSNMSPEDSSIYLCSVEGGTGADHEKLFFGSGTQLSVL.

This clone was recorded once. This rearrangement joins TRBV2 to TRBJ2-5, with 8 nucleotides matching TRBD1. From germline, CDR1 is SNHLY and CDR2 FYNNEI. The CDR3 totals 17 residues. The ends lost 1 base at V and 5 bases at J; junction bases unmatched: 12. The CDR3: CASSEGQGRILGETQYF. CDR3 sequence (DNA): TGTGCCAGCAGTGAAGGACAGGGGCGCATACTCGGGGAGACCCAGTACTTC.

With respect to this clone: A read error may produce the germline difference seen at one junction end. This chain links TRBV5-1 with TRBJ1-1; tentative D call: TRBD1 (5 bases). CDR3 length equals 14 residues. Germline V lookup: CDR1 SGHRS, CDR2 YFSETQ. The CDR3 region is CASGLREQDTEAFF. CDR3 nucleotides: TGCGCCAGCGGCTTAAGGGAACAGGACACTGAAGCTTTCTTT.

The chain has TRBV28 and TRBJ2-3, with 9 bases identical to TRBD1. The trim removed 6 bases at V and 2 bases at J, leaving 3 bases unmatched. Germline CDR1 MDHEN, CDR2 SYDVKM. The CDR3 totals 14 residues. The DNA for the CDR3 is TGTGCCAGCAGAGGGACAGGGTCCACAGATACGCAGTATTTT. Protein: CASRGTGSTDTQYF.

Only one count was recorded for this clone. One end of the junction varies from germline; a read error may be responsible. Other nucleotide sequences from this sample produce the same CDR3. This sequence joins TRBV5-1 and TRBJ1-1, with D possibly being TRBD1 (6 bases). CDR3 size: 15 residues. Germline V CDR1 and CDR2: SGHRS, YFSETQ. Here the CDR3 reads CASSGRDTVNTEAFF. The CDR3 nucleotides are TGCGCCAGCAGCGGACGGGACACCGTGAACACTGAAGCTTTCTTC.

The rearrangement links TRBV18 to TRBJ1-2; possibly TRBD1 for D (5 bases). The germline V and J ends were trimmed by 6 bases and 3 bases, with 11 bases remaining between them. Per the germline V gene, CDR1 is KGHSH and CDR2 is LQKENI. The CDR3 contains 13 residues. The DNA of the CDR3 is TGTGCCAGCTCGCTGGGGGTGGACTATGGCTACACCTTC. Protein sequence: CASSLGVDYGYTF.

This chain connects TRBV19 to TRBJ1-1, with D possibly TRBD1 on 5 matching bases. The CDR3 runs 16 residues. V lost 7 bases and J 1 base, leaving 19 bases between the germline ends. Per germline, CDR1 LNHDA and CDR2 SQIVND (reference sequence). CDR3 sequence: CASKAGFTGGNTEAFF. CDR3 sequence (DNA): TGTGCCAGTAAGGCCGGATTCACCGGGGGGAACACTGAAGCTTTCTTT.

This chain joins TRBV4-1 and TRBJ2-1; TRBD2 aligns across 8 bases. The CDR3 covers 17 residues. The germline V gene has CDR1 MGHRA and CDR2 YSYEKL. V dropped 3 bases and J dropped 6; count of bases not matched to a gene: 13. The CDR3 coding sequence is TGCGCCAGCAGCCAGGACCCTCTAGCGGGTGGGGGCAATGAGCAGTTCTTC. Amino acids: CASSQDPLAGGGNEQFF.

This chain uses TRBV5-1 with TRBJ2-5; no reliable D call. This CDR3 spans 14 amino acids. Trimming stripped 0 bases from V and 5 bases from J, with 11 bases between. Per the germline V gene, CDR1 is SGHRS and CDR2 is YFSETQ. The CDR3 DNA is TGCGCCAGCAGCTTGGAGAATATTCGGGAGACCCAGTACTTC. Translation gives CASSLENIRETQYF. The full variable domain, completed using reference TRBV5-1 and TRBJ2-5, is KAGVTQTPRYLIKTRGQQVTLSCSPISGHRSVSWYQQTPGQGLQFLFEYFSETQRNKGNFPGRFSGRQFSNSRSEMNVSTLELGDSALYLCASSLENIRETQYFGPGTRLLVL.

The J gene is TRBJ2-3, the V gene TRBV5-4; weak D call: TRBD2 (6 bases). The CDR3 is 16 amino acids. Germline-derived CDR1 and CDR2 are SGHNT and YYREEE (reference sequence). Trimming stripped 2 bases from V and 0 bases from J, with 13 bases between. CDR3 loop: CASSFPLATSTDTQYF. CDR3 in DNA: TGTGCCAGCAGCTTCCCCCTAGCGACTAGCACAGATACGCAGTATTTT.

Comments on this clone: Other DNA sequences in the same sample also yield this CDR3. The V call is TRBV10-3, the J call TRBJ1-1, with D unclear. Germline loops: CDR1 ENHRY, CDR2 SYGVKD. The CDR3 covers 15 residues. The germline V and J ends were trimmed by 0 bases and 0 bases, with 8 bases remaining between them. The CDR3 nucleotides read TGTGCCATCAGTGAGTCGCGATTAATGAACACTGAAGCTTTCTTT. Translation: CAISESRLMNTEAFF.

CDR3 coding DNA: TGTGCCAGCAGCCAAGCTACCCTCAATTCACCCCTCCACTTT. This translates into CASSQATLNSPLHF. The rearrangement links TRBV4-2 to TRBJ1-6, with D unclear. Germline V gene sequence: CDR1 LGHNA, CDR2 YNFKEQ. This CDR3 spans 14 amino acids. Trimming cost V 1 base and J 7 bases, with 8 bases left between them.

This clone was counted once. This chain uses TRBV29-1 with TRBJ2-1; TRBD2 aligns across 7 bases. CDR1 and CDR2 (germline): SQVTM, ANQGSEA. The CDR3 sequence is 12 residues long. DNA for the CDR3: TGCAGTGCTCTGACTAGCTCCCATGAGCAGTTCTTC. Protein: CSALTSSHEQFF.

This chain links TRBV7-9 with TRBJ2-6; 9 positions match TRBD1. The J segment lost 3 bases and the V segment lost 1 base, leaving 4 bases of the junction unmatched. The CDR3 covers 17 residues. CDR1 and CDR2 (germline): SEHNR, FQNEAQ (reference sequence). The CDR3 bases are TGTGCCAGCAGCTTAGTACAGGGGGCGTATGGGGCCAACGTCCTGACTTTC. As protein: CASSLVQGAYGANVLTF.

The chain recombines TRBV11-2 with TRBJ2-7; the match to TRBD2 covers 9 bases. With 5 bases clipped from V and 7 bases from J, the junction kept 24 bases outside the gene matches. The germline V gene encodes CDR1 SGHAT and CDR2 FQNNGV. The CDR3 is made up of 19 amino acids. Here the CDR3 DNA reads TGTGCCAGCAGCGACATCACCCCGGGACTAGCCGCCCGGGGGTGGGAGCAGTACTTC. Translating it yields CASSDITPGLAARGWEQYF.

The chain recombines TRBV29-1 with TRBJ2-7; 14 nucleotides match TRBD2. The CDR3 sequence is 15 residues long. Germline CDR1 SQVTM, CDR2 ANQGSEA. V lost 4 bases and J lost 2; bases outside the gene matches: 4. This CDR3 reads CSVGLGLAGAYEQYF. The CDR3 nucleotides are TGCAGCGTTGGGCTGGGACTAGCGGGGGCCTACGAGCAGTACTTC.

The rearrangement joins TRBV11-2 to TRBJ2-2; D is perhaps TRBD1 or TRBD2 (6 bases each). The length of the CDR3 is 17 residues. Germline CDR1 SGHAT, CDR2 FQNNGV. Trimming removed 5 bases at V and 2 bases at J, with 18 bases between. CDR3 sequence: CASSPGAGPPNTGELFF. The CDR3 region has the DNA TGTGCCAGCAGCCCAGGGGCGGGGCCCCCCAACACCGGGGAGCTGTTTTTT.

Note on this clone: Different DNA sequences within this sample yield the same CDR3. The chain links TRBV6-1 to TRBJ1-2, with D perhaps matching TRBD1 (5 bases). The CDR3 totals 14 residues. V lost 0 bases, J lost 3 bases, and 8 bases lay in between. Germline CDR1 MNHNS, CDR2 SASEGT. The CDR3 protein is CASSEAPGYYGYTF. The CDR3 DNA is TGTGCCAGCAGTGAAGCGCCAGGGTACTATGGCTACACCTTC.

This clone came up once. This CDR3 is also generated by other DNA sequences in the sample. V usage is TRBV5-1 and J usage is TRBJ1-4; TRBD1 is a possible D gene (6 bases). The length of the CDR3 is 15 residues. CDR1 and CDR2 (germline): SGHRS, YFSETQ. Trimming left V 1 base short and J 0 bases short, with 7 bases between. As DNA, the CDR3 is TGCGCCAGCAGCTTGAACAGGGCAACTAATGAAAAACTGTTTTTT. Translated, it gives CASSLNRATNEKLFF.

The chain couples TRBV21-1 to TRBJ1-5; the D segment call TRBD1 is taken from the table without a DNA check. TRBV21-1 is listed as a pseudogene. There are 17 residues in the CDR3. CDR3 sequence reads: CASSKGVWTGSNQPQHF. CDR3 coding DNA: TGTGCCAGCAGCAAAGGAGTCTGGACAGGATCTAATCAGCCCCAGCATTTT.

The V and J genes are TRBV18 and TRBJ2-6; 8 bases align to TRBD2. CDR1 is KGHSH, CDR2 LQKENI, per germline. The CDR3 has 18 amino acids. V gave up 3 bases and J gave up 0 bases; unmatched junction bases: 7. Written as DNA, the CDR3 is TGTGCCAGCTCACCCTCTAGCGGGTACGGCTCTGGGGCCAACGTCCTGACTTTC. Its protein product is CASSPSSGYGSGANVLTF. The complete variable domain, with remaining parts taken from reference TRBV18 and TRBJ2-6, reads NAGVMQNPRHLVRRRGQEARLRCSPMKGHSHVYWYRQLPEEGLKFMVYLQKENIIDESGMPKERFSAEFPKEGPSILRIQQVVRGDSAAYFCASSPSSGYGSGANVLTFGAGSRLTVL.

The chain uses TRBV12-2 and TRBJ2-7; the table calls TRBD2, which could not be checked here. TRBV12-2 is reported as a pseudogene. The CDR3 is 15 amino acids. For the CDR3, the DNA is TGTGCAAGTCGTCACGGACTAGCGGGATCCTACGAGCAGTACTTC. Its protein is CASRHGLAGSYEQYF.

The chain is built from TRBV5-1 and TRBJ2-6, with unresolved D. Germline CDR1 SGHRS, CDR2 YFSETQ. The CDR3 covers 17 residues. Trimming shortened V by 1 base and J by 1 base, and 12 bases separated the two germline ends. CDR3 nucleotides: TGCGCCAGCAGCTTGACAATACCCCCTTCTGGGGCCAACGTCCTGACTTTC. Its protein product is CASSLTIPPSGANVLTF. The full variable domain, with the rest looked up from reference TRBV5-1 and TRBJ2-6, is KAGVTQTPRYLIKTRGQQVTLSCSPISGHRSVSWYQQTPGQGLQFLFEYFSETQRNKGNFPGRFSGRQFSNSRSEMNVSTLELGDSALYLCASSLTIPPSGANVLTFGAGSRLTVL.

CDR3 bases: TGCGCCAGCAGCTTTACCCCGGGGCCTCCCGAGCTGTTTTTT. Encoded protein: CASSFTPGPPELFF. This rearrangement joins TRBV5-1 to TRBJ2-2, with D perhaps TRBD1 or TRBD2 (5 bases each). The CDR3 is 14 residues long. Germline V lookup: CDR1 SGHRS, CDR2 YFSETQ. The V gene lost 2 bases and the J gene lost 11 bases, with 16 bases spanning the gap.

This clone was seen a single time. This chain connects TRBV28 to TRBJ1-4; 7 positions agree with TRBD1. From germline, CDR1 is MDHEN and CDR2 SYDVKM. CDR3 size: 14 residues. With 6 bases clipped from V and 2 bases from J, the junction kept 3 bases outside the gene matches. CDR3 amino acids: CASRTGRTNEKLFF. The CDR3 coding sequence is TGTGCCAGCAGGACAGGGCGCACTAATGAAAAACTGTTTTTT.